These T cell receptor beta chains were read from a single sample in a study of CD8+ T cells in alopecia areata. Only in-frame clones appear in the TCRdb table, and some are missing; sequencing was by immunoSEQ multiplex PCR. The sample gives thousands of clones, around 60% of which show up once; over 15% is in the top ten. This specimen was skin, taken at week 0. The receptors originated from a human donor with alopecia areata. The CDR3 runs from the conserved cysteine through the conserved F or W.

v_call	j_call	cdr3_aa
TRBV4-2	TRBJ2-3	CASSQDRGLTTDTQYF
TRBV23-1	TRBJ2-7	CEQSIFTASYEQYF
TRBV7-2	TRBJ1-4	CASSLIPGQGGTKLFF
TRBV23-1	TRBJ1-1	CASGCRVNTEAFF
TRBV12-2	TRBJ1-4	CASRLAPGATNEKLFF
TRBV10-3	TRBJ2-5	CAISESVGLAGQETQYF
TRBV19	TRBJ2-6	CASTRGQHSGANVLTF
TRBV5-5	TRBJ1-3	CASSLEPSGGGNTIYF
TRBV27	TRBJ1-6	CASSLFTNRSPLHF
TRBV9	TRBJ2-1	CASSPYLAGSYNEQFF
TRBV10-3	TRBJ1-5	CAISFHGGDQPQHF
TRBV19	TRBJ2-7	CASSMVGGPYEQYF
TRBV9	TRBJ2-3	CASSAPVWGPPDTQYF
TRBV13	TRBJ1-2	CASSLRGGMTGNYGYTF
TRBV5-4	TRBJ2-5	CASSSTGGTGGETQYF
TRBV11-2	TRBJ2-7	CASSSNRAQDYEQYF
TRBV6-1	TRBJ2-5	CASSDRGLEETQYF
TRBV7-9	TRBJ2-7	CASSLGGLLDEQYF
TRBV18	TRBJ2-7	CASSPGQVITFSEQYF
TRBV19	TRBJ2-2	CATAPGRGTGELFF
TRBV19	TRBJ2-1	CASSFGGSLHNEQFF
TRBV21-1	TRBJ1-2	CARFKLRSGYTF
TRBV7-2	TRBJ2-1	CASSLGADRSYNEQFF
TRBV29-1	TRBJ2-1	CSVEYGTSGRPGEQFF
TRBV7-2	TRBJ2-1	CASSARLAGGEQFF
TRBV7-9	TRBJ2-2	CASSTGQGAQTGELFF
TRBV5-8	TRBJ1-4	CASSLDGEKLFF
TRBV21-1	TRBJ2-3	CASPDTQYF
TRBV5-1	TRBJ2-7	CASSLPGGGLGGQYF
TRBV11-2	TRBJ2-3	CASSLDSTDTQYF
TRBV4-2	TRBJ1-4	CASSQQGAEKLFF
TRBV4-1	TRBJ2-3	CASSLAGQGADTQYF
TRBV9	TRBJ2-7	CASSVWRTGMSGYEQYF
TRBV7-2	TRBJ1-2	CASIRDRGQGGYTF
TRBV12-5	TRBJ1-2	CASGLVRQGHYGYTF
TRBV7-2	TRBJ2-2	CASSSPSGEAYNTGELFF
TRBV7-4	TRBJ2-2	CASSRTSGTTGELFF
TRBV9	TRBJ1-5	CASSVDAGGNQPQHF
TRBV7-8	TRBJ2-7	CASSLDWGRNEQYF
TRBV27	TRBJ2-7	CASSQLDRGGHEQYF
TRBV10-3	TRBJ2-5	CAISESDEGTQYF
TRBV5-1	TRBJ2-3	CASSLTTDTQYF
TRBV7-2	TRBJ1-3	CASSHPPGGTGNTIYF
TRBV2	TRBJ2-5	CASRDRGAGSKETQYF
TRBV4-1	TRBJ2-1	CASSQTAGGSYNEQFF
TRBV27	TRBJ2-1	CASSFYRTHNEQFF
TRBV4-1	TRBJ2-7	CASSHPWQAVYEQYF
TRBV4-2	TRBJ2-2	CASSQVRSGELFF
TRBV5-7	TRBJ2-7	CASSSLGTHSSYEQYF
TRBV4-1	TRBJ1-1	CASSQVSARTEAFF
TRBV11-1	TRBJ1-6	CASSRRGSPLHF
TRBV4-1	TRBJ2-1	CASSPGLAGVEQFF
TRBV28	TRBJ2-2	CASTIGTSLSRTGELFF
TRBV27	TRBJ2-2	CASSQGAETGELFF
TRBV5-1	TRBJ2-4	CASSFGTTSGRIQYF